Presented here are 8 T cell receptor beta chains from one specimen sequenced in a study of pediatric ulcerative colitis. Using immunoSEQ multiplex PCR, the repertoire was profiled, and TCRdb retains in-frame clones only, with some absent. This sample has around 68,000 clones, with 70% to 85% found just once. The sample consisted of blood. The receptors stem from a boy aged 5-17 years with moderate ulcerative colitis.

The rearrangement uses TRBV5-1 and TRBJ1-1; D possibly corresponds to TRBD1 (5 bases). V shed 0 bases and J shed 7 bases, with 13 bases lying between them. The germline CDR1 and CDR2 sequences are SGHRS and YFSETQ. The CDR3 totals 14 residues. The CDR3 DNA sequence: TGCGCCAGCAGCTTGGTTCTCAGGGAGGGTGAAGCTTTCTTT. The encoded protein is CASSLVLREGEAFF. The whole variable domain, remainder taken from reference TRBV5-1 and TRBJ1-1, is KAGVTQTPRYLIKTRGQQVTLSCSPISGHRSVSWYQQTPGQGLQFLFEYFSETQRNKGNFPGRFSGRQFSNSRSEMNVSTLELGDSALYLCASSLVLREGEAFFGQGTRLTVV.

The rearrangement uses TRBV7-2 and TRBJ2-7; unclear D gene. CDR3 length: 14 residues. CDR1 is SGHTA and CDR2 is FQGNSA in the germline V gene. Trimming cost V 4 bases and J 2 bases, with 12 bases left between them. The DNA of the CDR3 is TGTGCCAGCAGCTCCCACCTAGGGCCCTACGAGCAGTACTTC. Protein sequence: CASSSHLGPYEQYF.

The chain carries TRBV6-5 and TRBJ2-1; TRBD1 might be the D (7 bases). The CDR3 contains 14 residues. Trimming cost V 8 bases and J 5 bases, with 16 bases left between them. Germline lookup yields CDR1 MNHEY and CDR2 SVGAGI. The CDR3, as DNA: TGTGCCAGCGACCGCGCCAGGGGGGACAATGAGCAGTTCTTC. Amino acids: CASDRARGDNEQFF.

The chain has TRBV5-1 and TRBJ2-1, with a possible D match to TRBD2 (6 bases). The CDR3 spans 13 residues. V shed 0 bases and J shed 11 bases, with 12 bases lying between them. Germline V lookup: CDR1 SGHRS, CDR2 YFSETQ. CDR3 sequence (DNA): TGCGCCAGCAGCTTGGTCTTGGGACTTCAGCAGTTCTTC. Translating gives CASSLVLGLQQFF.

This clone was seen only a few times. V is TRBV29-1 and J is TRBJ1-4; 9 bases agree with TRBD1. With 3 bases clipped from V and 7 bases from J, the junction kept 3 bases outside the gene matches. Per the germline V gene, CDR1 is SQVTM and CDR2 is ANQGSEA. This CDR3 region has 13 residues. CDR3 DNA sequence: TGCAGCGTTGAGGGACAGGGAGGTGAAAAACTGTTTTTT. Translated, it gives CSVEGQGGEKLFF.

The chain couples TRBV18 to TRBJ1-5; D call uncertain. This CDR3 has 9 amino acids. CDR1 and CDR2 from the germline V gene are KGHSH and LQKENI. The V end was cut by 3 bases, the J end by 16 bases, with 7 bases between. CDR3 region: CASSPGGHF. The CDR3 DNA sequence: TGTGCCAGCTCACCGGGAGGACATTTT.

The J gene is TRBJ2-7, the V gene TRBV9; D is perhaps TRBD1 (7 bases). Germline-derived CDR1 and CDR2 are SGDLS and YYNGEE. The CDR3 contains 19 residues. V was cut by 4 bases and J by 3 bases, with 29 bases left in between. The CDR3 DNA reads TGTGCCAGCAGCTTACGGCCTAGCTACCCAGGGGGGACCGTCTACGAGCAGTACTTC. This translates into CASSLRPSYPGGTVYEQYF.

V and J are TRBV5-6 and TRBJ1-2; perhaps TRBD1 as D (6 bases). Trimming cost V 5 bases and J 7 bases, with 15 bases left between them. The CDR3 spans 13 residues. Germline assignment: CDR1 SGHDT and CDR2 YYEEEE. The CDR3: CASSLTGRSGYTF. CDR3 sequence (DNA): TGTGCCAGCAGTCTAACAGGGAGGAGTGGCTACACCTTC.